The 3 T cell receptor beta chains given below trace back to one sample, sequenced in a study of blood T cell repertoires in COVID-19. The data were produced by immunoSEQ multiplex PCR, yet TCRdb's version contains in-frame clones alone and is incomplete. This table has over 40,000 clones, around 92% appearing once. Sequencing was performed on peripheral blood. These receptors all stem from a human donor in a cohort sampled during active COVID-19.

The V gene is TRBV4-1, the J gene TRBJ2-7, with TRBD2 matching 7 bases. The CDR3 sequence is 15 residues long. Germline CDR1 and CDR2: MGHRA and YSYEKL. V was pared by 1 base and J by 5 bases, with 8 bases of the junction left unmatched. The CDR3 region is CASSQGRTSFHEQYF. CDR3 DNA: TGCGCCAGCAGCCAAGGTCGGACTAGTTTCCACGAGCAGTACTTC.

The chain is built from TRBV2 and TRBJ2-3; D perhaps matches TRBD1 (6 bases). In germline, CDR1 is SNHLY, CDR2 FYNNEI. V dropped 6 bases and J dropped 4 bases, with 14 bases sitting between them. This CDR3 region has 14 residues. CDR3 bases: TGTGCCAGCAGGGGGACAAGTCGCGCAGATACGCAGTATTTT. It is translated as CASRGTSRADTQYF.

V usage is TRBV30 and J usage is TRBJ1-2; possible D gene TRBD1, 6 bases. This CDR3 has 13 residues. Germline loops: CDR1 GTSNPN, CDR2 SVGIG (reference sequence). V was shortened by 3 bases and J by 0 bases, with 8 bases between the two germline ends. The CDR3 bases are TGTGCCTGGAGACAGGGTACTAACTATGGCTACACCTTC. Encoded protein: CAWRQGTNYGYTF.